Listed here is a single T cell receptor beta chain. Its antigen is unidentified. This entry comes from a study of beta chain features in type 1 diabetes. Study-level information: Healthy donors, compared against patients, showed similar age, gender and cell yields.

What was sequenced were expressed TCRB transcripts, since all of the isolated RNA had been reverse transcribed. The assay was immunoSEQ multiplex PCR, and TCRdb's table has in-frame clones only and misses some. In the table there are a few hundred thousand clones, around 13% of which are singletons. Study-level points and caveats: VDJ junctions from patients with type 1 diabetes contained fewer insertions and more deletions. Type 1 diabetes patients showed a moderate but significant shortening of TCRB CDR3s in all four CD4+ subsets. cDNA-based reads could over-represent cells with high TCR expression. The study left unresolved whether HLA type influences TCRB rearrangement.

This CDR3 region has 14 residues. The V and J ends lost 1 base and 5 bases respectively, with 12 bases between them. CDR1 and CDR2 (germline): KGHSY, FQNENV. The chain has TRBV16 and TRBJ2-7; unclear D gene. This TCR came from a woman aged 18 to 35 with type 1 diabetes. Material for sequencing was naive CD4+ T cells from blood. This CDR3 reads CASSQFQAKDEQYF. CDR3 DNA: TGTGCCAGCAGCCAATTCCAGGCGAAGGACGAGCAGTACTTC.